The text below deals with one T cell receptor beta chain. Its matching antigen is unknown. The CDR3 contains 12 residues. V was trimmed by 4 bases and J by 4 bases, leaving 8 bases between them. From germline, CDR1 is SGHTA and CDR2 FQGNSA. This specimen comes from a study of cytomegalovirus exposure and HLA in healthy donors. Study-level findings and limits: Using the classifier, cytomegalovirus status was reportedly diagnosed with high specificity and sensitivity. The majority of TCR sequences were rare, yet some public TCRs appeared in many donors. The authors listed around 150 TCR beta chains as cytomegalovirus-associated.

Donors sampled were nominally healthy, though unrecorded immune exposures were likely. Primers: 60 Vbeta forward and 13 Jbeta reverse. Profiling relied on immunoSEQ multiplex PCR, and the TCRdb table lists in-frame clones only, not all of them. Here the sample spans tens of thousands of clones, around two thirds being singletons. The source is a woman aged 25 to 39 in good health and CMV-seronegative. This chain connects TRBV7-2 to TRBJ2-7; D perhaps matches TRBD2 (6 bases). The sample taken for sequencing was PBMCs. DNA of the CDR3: TGTGCCAGCAGCTCCAGCGGGTACGAGCAGTACTTC. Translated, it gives CASSSSGYEQYF.